The next 12 T cell receptor beta chains were all read from a single sample in a study of neurological immune-mediated disorders. Time point meaning: longitudinal time-point 1 (baseline). From the 5' RACE reads, TCRdb called clonotypes with MiXCR, one entry per CDR3 protein. Of 64,000 or so distinct CDR3 sequences listed, roughly 10% are singletons. Input material: PBMCs. The receptors were gathered from a man between 25 and 39 years old in good health.

The chain links TRBV18 to TRBJ1-2; 7 nucleotides agree with TRBD1. There are 17 residues in the CDR3. CDR1 KGHSH and CDR2 LQKENI come from the germline V gene. J gave up 3 bases and V 6 bases, and 16 bases lay outside the gene matches. CDR3 bases: TGTGCCAGCTCGCAGGAGCACTATGTCGACAGGGACTATGGCTACACCTTC. This codes for CASSQEHYVDRDYGYTF. The complete variable domain, with remaining parts taken from reference TRBV18 and TRBJ1-2, reads NAGVMQNPRHLVRRRGQEARLRCSPMKGHSHVYWYRQLPEEGLKFMVYLQKENIIDESGMPKERFSAEFPKEGPSILRIQQVVRGDSAAYFCASSQEHYVDRDYGYTFGSGTRLTVV.

Many counts were recorded for this clonotype. The V call is TRBV7-2, the J call TRBJ1-1; D is unclear. The CDR3 has 16 amino acids. Trimming stripped 1 base from V and 0 bases from J, with 12 bases between. The germline CDR1 and CDR2 sequences are SGHTA and FQGNSA. The CDR3 here is CASSLGAVEVNTEAFF. As DNA, the CDR3 is TGTGCCAGCAGCTTAGGGGCGGTAGAAGTGAACACTGAAGCTTTCTTT.

On this clonotype: The limits of the CDR3 on the DNA are not certain, so only TCRdb's listed CDR3 is given. The chain joins TRBV10-3 to TRBJ2-3; the table's D call, TRBD2, has no DNA check behind it. Germline V CDR1 and CDR2: ENHRY, SYGVKD. Counting both end residues, the CDR3 totals 17 amino acids. The CDR3 sequence is CAISESVGGGITDTQYF.

The rearrangement links TRBV14 to TRBJ2-7; weak D call: TRBD1 (5 bases). The CDR3 runs to 14 residues. Trimming took 4 bases from V and 6 from J, leaving 16 bases between them. Germline values: CDR1 SGHDN, CDR2 FVKESK. CDR3 residues: CASSPGPLRGEQYF. The CDR3 region has the DNA TGTGCCAGCAGCCCCGGACCTCTAAGGGGCGAGCAGTACTTC.

This clonotype has a count of ten or more. This chain links TRBV28 with TRBJ2-3, with D hard to call. Germline V gene lookup returns CDR1 MDHEN and CDR2 SYDVKM. V was clipped by 2 bases and J by 4 bases, with 10 bases between them. This CDR3 is 14 amino acids long. CDR3: CASSLRPAPDTQYF. CDR3 sequence (DNA): TGTGCCAGCAGTTTAAGGCCAGCCCCAGATACGCAGTATTTT.

This clonotype was recorded many times. This sequence joins TRBV15 and TRBJ1-3, with D possibly matching TRBD1 (6 bases). The germline V gene has CDR1 LNHNV and CDR2 YYDKDF (reference sequence). CDR3 length equals 16 residues. V lost 0 bases and J lost 2, with 11 bases in between. CDR3 coding DNA: TGTGCCACCAGCAGAGATGGGGGGGCTGCTGGAAACACCATATATTTT. Translated: CATSRDGGAAGNTIYF.

On this clonotype itself: A much larger clonotype is one base distant, so this may be a read error. The chain recombines TRBV28 with TRBJ2-5; tentative D call: TRBD2 (5 bases). Germline loops: CDR1 MDHEN, CDR2 SYDVKM. Trimming shortened V by 8 bases and J by 5 bases, and 21 bases separated the two germline ends. The CDR3 runs to 15 residues. The CDR3 loop reads CASSPPGKASETQYF. The DNA for the CDR3 is TGTGCCAGCTCCCCCCCGGGGAAGGCCTCGGAGACCCAGTACTTC.

This clonotype has ten or more counts. The chain has TRBV20-1 and TRBJ1-2, with TRBD1 identical over 8 bases. The CDR3 runs to 12 residues. From germline, CDR1 is DFQATT and CDR2 SNEGSKA (reference sequence). Trimming took 6 bases from V and 4 from J; bases not matched to a gene: 4. CDR3: CSARQGTYGYTF. Here the CDR3 DNA reads TGCAGTGCCCGACAGGGGACCTATGGCTACACCTTC.

Ten or more counts support this clonotype. The rearrangement uses TRBV6-1 and TRBJ1-2, with TRBD1 matching over 11 bases. The CDR3 length is 17 residues. Germline V gene sequence: CDR1 MNHNS, CDR2 SASEGT. Trimming at V came to 6 bases and at J to 3 bases, leaving 12 bases not matched to a gene. The chain's CDR3 is CASSTRDRGITYYGYTF. The CDR3 coding sequence is TGTGCCAGCAGCACAAGGGACAGGGGGATAACTTACTATGGCTACACCTTC.

The chain combines TRBV27 with TRBJ2-7; D might be TRBD1 (6 bases). V dropped 5 bases and J dropped 9 bases, with 17 bases sitting between them. There are 13 residues in the CDR3. Germline loops: CDR1 MNHEY, CDR2 SMNVEV (reference sequence). In DNA form, the CDR3 reads TGTGCCAGCAGTCCCGGACAGCTAACCATGCAGTACTTC. Amino acids: CASSPGQLTMQYF.

In its sample, this clonotype was seen a few times. V usage is TRBV11-3 and J usage is TRBJ2-3, with TRBD2 matching 11 bases. CDR1 and CDR2 (germline): SGHNT, YENEEA. The V segment lost 4 bases and the J segment 5 bases; nucleotides outside the gene matches: 8. The CDR3 has 16 amino acids. This CDR3 reads CASSSALAGEEDTQYF. The CDR3 DNA sequence: TGTGCCAGCAGCTCCGCACTAGCGGGAGAGGAAGATACGCAGTATTTT.

By sample share, this clonotype is medium-sized. The chain combines TRBV20-1 with TRBJ2-2, with D possibly TRBD1 on 5 matching bases. CDR1 and CDR2 from the germline V gene are DFQATT and SNEGSKA (reference sequence). The CDR3 extends over 16 amino acids. Trimming took 0 bases from V and 4 from J, leaving 15 bases between them. The CDR3 DNA sequence: TGCAGTGCTAGAGACAGAAGAAAAGGGGCCACCGGGGAGCTGTTTTTT. It yields the protein CSARDRRKGATGELFF.